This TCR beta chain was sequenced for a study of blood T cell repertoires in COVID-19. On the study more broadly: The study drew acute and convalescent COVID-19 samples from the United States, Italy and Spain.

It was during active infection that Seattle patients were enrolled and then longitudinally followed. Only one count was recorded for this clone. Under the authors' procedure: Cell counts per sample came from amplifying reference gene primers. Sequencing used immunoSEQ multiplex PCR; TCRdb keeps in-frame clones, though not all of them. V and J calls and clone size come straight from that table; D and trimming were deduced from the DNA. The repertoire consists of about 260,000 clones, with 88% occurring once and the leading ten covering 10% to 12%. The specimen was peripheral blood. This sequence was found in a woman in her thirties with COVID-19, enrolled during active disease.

The CDR3 DNA sequence: TGTGCCAGCACCTCCCAGCGAGGGTCACGCTACACCTTC. As protein: CASTSQRGSRYTF. V is TRBV11-2 and J is TRBJ1-2, with D unresolved. CDR1 SGHAT and CDR2 FQNNGV come from the germline V gene. V was cut by 7 bases and J by 9 bases, with 18 bases left in between. The CDR3 length is 13 residues.